A single sample is the source of the 15 T cell receptor beta chains below, sequenced in a study of blood T cell repertoires in COVID-19. Sequenced by immunoSEQ multiplex PCR; TCRdb stores in-frame clones only, minus some. Among about 130,000 clones listed, less than 90% were seen once. The sample taken for sequencing was PBMCs or T cells enriched from blood (not recorded which). These receptors were obtained from a man younger than 45 who had recovered from COVID-19.

The chain employs TRBV15 and TRBJ1-5, with D tentatively TRBD1 (5 bases). Germline CDR1 and CDR2: LNHNV and YYDKDF (reference sequence). V was shortened by 5 bases and J by 0 bases, with 11 bases between the two germline ends. The CDR3 consists of 15 residues. The CDR3 loop reads CATSSGGYSNQPQHF. The CDR3 region has the DNA TGTGCCACCAGCTCGGGGGGATATAGCAATCAGCCCCAGCATTTT.

This clone has just a few counts. This chain connects TRBV5-1 to TRBJ1-1; TRBD1 might be the D (5 bases). Germline loops: CDR1 SGHRS, CDR2 YFSETQ. V lost 0 bases, J lost 0 bases, and 18 bases lay in between. The CDR3 loop spans 18 amino acids. CDR3 amino acids: CASSLALGEGSMNTEAFF. CDR3 coding DNA: TGCGCCAGCAGCTTGGCCCTGGGGGAGGGTTCCATGAACACTGAAGCTTTCTTT.

The V call is TRBV5-1, the J call TRBJ2-4; TRBD1 matches 10 bases. V lost 3 bases, J lost 7 bases, and 1 base stayed unmatched. CDR3 length: 13 residues. The germline gives CDR1 SGHRS, CDR2 YFSETQ. The CDR3: CASSWTGGNIQYF. The CDR3 DNA reads as TGCGCCAGCAGCTGGACAGGGGGGAACATTCAGTACTTC.

CDR3 nucleotide sequence: TGCAGTGCTAGTCGGCTAGCGGGGGGGCCGGGCTACACAGATACGCAGTATTTT. Amino acid sequence: CSASRLAGGPGYTDTQYF. The chain combines TRBV20-1 with TRBJ2-3, with 12 bases matching TRBD2. V lost 3 bases to trimming and J lost 2 bases; unmatched junction nucleotides: 12. The V gene's germline CDR1 is DFQATT and CDR2 SNEGSKA (reference sequence). CDR3 length: 18 residues.

The chain links TRBV2 to TRBJ2-1; 10 bases are shared with TRBD1. There are 16 residues in the CDR3. V dropped 4 bases and J dropped 8; count of bases not matched to a gene: 11. Germline loops: CDR1 SNHLY, CDR2 FYNNEI. CDR3 region: CASSVGQGSAIDEQFF. The CDR3 nucleotides read TGTGCCAGCAGTGTGGGACAGGGGTCCGCAATTGATGAGCAGTTCTTC.

V gene TRBV5-1 combines with J gene TRBJ1-1, with D perhaps TRBD1 (5 bases). The CDR3 extends over 15 amino acids. V was cut by 4 bases and J by 0 bases, with 13 bases left in between. Germline loops: CDR1 SGHRS, CDR2 YFSETQ. The CDR3 region is CASSPRQNMNTEAFF. CDR3 in DNA: TGCGCCAGCAGCCCGAGACAGAACATGAACACTGAAGCTTTCTTT. Combining the CDR3 with reference TRBV5-1 and TRBJ1-1 gives the whole variable domain KAGVTQTPRYLIKTRGQQVTLSCSPISGHRSVSWYQQTPGQGLQFLFEYFSETQRNKGNFPGRFSGRQFSNSRSEMNVSTLELGDSALYLCASSPRQNMNTEAFFGQGTRLTVV.

This clone was counted only a few times. The chain employs TRBV19 and TRBJ1-5; no clear D. CDR3 length equals 15 residues. Germline CDR1 is LNHDA and CDR2 is SQIVND (reference sequence). Trimming stripped 5 bases from V and 6 bases from J, with 17 bases between. The CDR3 nucleotides read TGTGCCAGTAGTCGCGAGGGAAATTTGGGTCAGCCCCAGCATTTT. Its translation: CASSREGNLGQPQHF.

As DNA, the CDR3 is TGTGCCAGCAGTTACTCACAGGGTGGAAACACTGAAGCTTTCTTT. This encodes CASSYSQGGNTEAFF. The chain combines TRBV6-5 with TRBJ1-1; D possibly corresponds to TRBD1 (6 bases). Trimming pared 0 bases from V and 2 bases from J, leaving 10 bases between. The germline V gene encodes CDR1 MNHEY and CDR2 SVGAGI. CDR3 size: 15 residues.

The chain employs TRBV10-3 and TRBJ2-7; 7 bases are shared with TRBD2. The V gene end was trimmed by 8 bases and the J gene end by 4 bases; junction bases not matched to a gene: 2. Germline lookup yields CDR1 ENHRY and CDR2 SYGVKD. The CDR3 totals 11 residues. The CDR3 spells CAIGGGYEQYV. In nucleotides, the CDR3 is TGTGCCATCGGGGGGGGGTACGAGCAGTACGTC.

The chain employs TRBV3-1 (or the pseudogene TRBV3-2) and TRBJ2-4; 9 nucleotides match TRBD2. With 4 bases clipped from V and 0 bases from J, the junction kept 10 bases outside the gene matches. From germline, CDR1 is LGHDT and CDR2 YNNKEL (reference sequence). There are 18 residues in the CDR3. This CDR3 is CASSPRTTSGLAKNIQYF. As DNA, the CDR3 is TGTGCCAGCAGCCCCAGAACGACTAGCGGACTAGCCAAAAACATTCAGTACTTC.

The chain couples TRBV9 to TRBJ2-2; perhaps TRBD2 as D (5 bases). The CDR3 has 13 residues. Germline V gene sequence: CDR1 SGDLS, CDR2 YYNGEE. Trimming cost V 0 bases and J 5 bases, with 5 bases left between them. The CDR3 region has the DNA TGTGCCAGCAGCGTAGGAGGGACCGGGGAGCTGTTTTTT. It translates to CASSVGGTGELFF.

The chain combines TRBV5-5 with TRBJ2-1; D unresolved. The CDR3 spans 11 residues. Trimming stripped 4 bases from V and 5 bases from J, with 4 bases between. The germline gives CDR1 SGHKS, CDR2 YYEKEE (reference sequence). The CDR3 reads CASSQNNEQFF. For the CDR3, the DNA is TGTGCCAGCAGCCAGAACAATGAGCAGTTCTTC.

The chain employs TRBV4-2 and TRBJ1-2, with TRBD1 as a possible D gene (5 bases). Trimming pared 0 bases from V and 5 bases from J, leaving 10 bases between. This CDR3 is 14 amino acids long. Germline lookup yields CDR1 LGHNA and CDR2 YNFKEQ. The CDR3, as DNA: TGTGCCAGCAGCCAAGACAGGGAGGAATATGGCTACACCTTC. This translates into CASSQDREEYGYTF.

CDR3 amino acids: CASSYSRRLSGNTIYF. The CDR3 coding sequence is TGTGCCAGCAGTTACAGTCGGAGACTCTCTGGAAACACCATATATTTT. The rearrangement links TRBV6-5 to TRBJ1-3; D is uncertain. The CDR3 extends over 16 amino acids. Germline CDR1 reads MNHEY; CDR2 reads SVGAGI. The germline V and J ends were trimmed by 2 bases and 0 bases, with 11 bases remaining between them.

The rearrangement joins TRBV4-2 to TRBJ1-2, with 7 bases matching TRBD1. Looked up from germline, CDR1 is LGHNA and CDR2 is YNFKEQ. This CDR3 spans 14 amino acids. V lost 4 bases to trimming and J lost 4 bases; unmatched junction nucleotides: 6. CDR3 in amino acids: CASSPGQTLYGYTF. The CDR3 DNA follows: TGTGCCAGCAGCCCGGGACAGACGCTCTATGGCTACACCTTC.